A single sample gave rise to the 29 T cell receptor beta chains below, sequenced in a study of cytomegalovirus exposure and HLA in healthy donors (dated by TCRdb to the late 2010s). The library was produced with the immunoSEQ multiplex PCR assay. For the multiplex PCR, a mixture combining 60 forward primers for TCR Vbeta segments and 13 reverse primers for TCR Jbeta segments was used. As stored in TCRdb, this immuneACCESS dataset retains in-frame rearrangements with V and J assigned. A fraction of the clones does not appear; measured against another copy, unresolved V genes explain less than half of the discrepancy, and the remainder lacks a known reason. The sample has about 140,000 clones on record, approximately 86% of them singletons. The top ten clones comprise 0.5% to 0.65% of the sample. Specimen: PBMCs. All receptors derive from a woman in her 40s in good health and CMV-seronegative.

This clone occurred once. The V and J genes are TRBV11-3 and TRBJ2-7, with TRBD1 matching over 10 bases. The CDR3 sequence is 16 residues long. J gave up 3 bases and V 2 bases, and 7 bases lay outside the gene matches. Per the germline V gene, CDR1 is SGHNT and CDR2 is YENEEA. Written as DNA, the CDR3 is TGTGCCAGCAGCTTACGACCGGGACAGGGGTTCTACGAGCAGTACTTC. Residues: CASSLRPGQGFYEQYF. Variable domain in full (rest from reference TRBV11-3 and TRBJ2-7): EAGVVQSPRYKIIEKKQPVAFWCNPISGHNTLYWYLQNLGQGPELLIRYENEEAVDDSQLPKDRFSAERLKGVDSTLKIQPAELGDSAVYLCASSLRPGQGFYEQYFGPGTRLTVT.

V gene TRBV6-6 combines with J gene TRBJ2-3; TRBD2 is a possible D gene (6 bases). The CDR3 runs 15 residues. V lost 7 bases to trimming and J lost 2 bases, with 16 bases between them. CDR1 is MNHNY and CDR2 is SVGAGI in the germline V gene (reference sequence). The CDR3 sequence is CASIRTGDITDTQYF. DNA for the CDR3: TGTGCCAGCATCCGCACGGGGGATATCACAGATACGCAGTATTTT.

V is TRBV4-1 and J is TRBJ2-7, with a weak D call TRBD1 (6 bases). Germline assignment: CDR1 MGHRA and CDR2 YSYEKL. Trimming cost V 0 bases and J 3 bases, with 12 bases left between them. The CDR3 loop spans 15 amino acids. CDR3: CASSQERGTIYEQYF. CDR3 DNA sequence: TGCGCCAGCAGCCAAGAGAGGGGGACCATCTACGAGCAGTACTTC.

The CDR3 here is CASSLQGSTEAFF. As DNA, the CDR3 is TGTGCCAGCAGCTTACAGGGAAGTACTGAAGCTTTCTTT. The chain has TRBV7-9 and TRBJ1-1; tentatively, D is TRBD1 (5 bases). The germline V gene encodes CDR1 SEHNR and CDR2 FQNEAQ (reference sequence). The CDR3 consists of 13 residues. Trimming stripped 2 bases from V and 5 bases from J, with 9 bases between.

The chain has TRBV7-9 and TRBJ1-4; D gene unclear. Trimming left V 5 bases short and J 2 bases short, with 12 bases between. Per the germline V gene, CDR1 is SEHNR and CDR2 is FQNEAQ (reference sequence). The CDR3 has 15 residues. The DNA of the CDR3 is TGTGCCAGCAGCCTACAGCCTACCACTAATGAAAAACTGTTTTTT. Residues: CASSLQPTTNEKLFF.

CDR3 nucleotide sequence: TGTGCCTCCGGGGACTCCACCTACGAGCAGTACTTC. Amino acid sequence: CASGDSTYEQYF. This chain uses TRBV10-3 with TRBJ2-7; maybe TRBD2 (6 bases). Trimming took 11 bases from V and 2 from J, leaving 13 bases between them. Germline V gene sequence: CDR1 ENHRY, CDR2 SYGVKD. The CDR3 length is 12 residues.

This clone came up once. This chain connects TRBV11-3 to TRBJ1-2, with 7 bases aligning to TRBD1. Per the germline V gene, CDR1 is SGHNT and CDR2 is YENEEA. CDR3 length equals 11 residues. The V segment lost 5 bases and the J segment 13 bases; nucleotides outside the gene matches: 7. The CDR3 nucleotides are TGTGCCAGCAGCAAACAGGGGACCCTCACCTTC. Encoded protein: CASSKQGTLTF.

The V call is TRBV12-1, the J call TRBJ1-1. TRBV12-1 is shown as a pseudogene. This CDR3 is built from 22 residues. The CDR3 protein is CASSYIYWGERIQDPRPDKAFF. CDR3 coding DNA: TGTGCCAGCAGCTATATCTATTGGGGGGAGCGTATACAGGACCCTAGGCCAGATAAAGCTTTCTTT.

This clone is a singleton in its sample. The rearrangement links TRBV11-2 to TRBJ2-1; possible D gene TRBD1, 6 bases. This CDR3 comprises 16 residues. The V and J ends lost 1 base and 9 bases respectively, with 19 bases between them. Looked up from germline, CDR1 is SGHAT and CDR2 is FQNNGV. In DNA, the CDR3 is TGTGCCAGCAGCTTAGGCCCAGCAGGGGTGATAAGTGAGCAGTTCTTC. This translates into CASSLGPAGVISEQFF.

V and J are TRBV13 and TRBJ1-4; 10 bases map to TRBD1. The CDR3 extends over 18 amino acids. Per the germline V gene, CDR1 is PRHDT and CDR2 is FYEKMQ (reference sequence). Trimming took 6 bases from V and 0 from J; bases not matched to a gene: 10. The CDR3 sequence: CASSRKRTGGTTNEKLFF. The CDR3 region has the DNA TGTGCCAGCAGTCGAAAGAGGACAGGGGGAACAACTAATGAAAAACTGTTTTTT.

This clone was detected a few times. The rearrangement joins TRBV4-1 to TRBJ2-4; tentatively, D is TRBD2 (5 bases). With 1 base removed from V and 6 bases from J, the gap between germline ends came to 7 bases. Germline CDR1 and CDR2: MGHRA and YSYEKL. The CDR3 is made up of 13 amino acids. The DNA of the CDR3 is TGCGCCAGCAGCCAAGTTCGGGGAAACATTCAGTACTTC. This encodes CASSQVRGNIQYF.

The chain has TRBV9 and TRBJ1-4; tentative D call: TRBD1 (5 bases). The V end was cut by 0 bases, the J end by 10 bases, with 13 bases between. This CDR3 is built from 14 residues. Per the germline V gene, CDR1 is SGDLS and CDR2 is YYNGEE. This CDR3 reads CASSVGAGGVKLFF. The CDR3 DNA is TGTGCCAGCAGCGTAGGGGCCGGGGGGGTAAAACTGTTTTTT.

With regard to this clone: An end of the junction does not agree with germline; a read error may underlie this. V gene TRBV7-9 combines with J gene TRBJ2-3; D gene unclear. The CDR3 is 15 amino acids. Germline CDR1 reads SEHNR; CDR2 reads FQNEAQ (reference sequence). The CDR3 is CSSSDQSAITDTQYF. CDR3 DNA: TGTTCCAGCAGCGACCAAAGCGCTATCACAGATACGCAGTATTTT.

The chain is built from TRBV5-4 and TRBJ2-2; 8 bases map to TRBD1. The CDR3 loop spans 16 amino acids. From germline, CDR1 is SGHNT and CDR2 YYREEE (reference sequence). Trimming removed 3 bases from V and 0 bases from J; junction bases left unmatched: 4. The CDR3 region is CASSWNRGANTGELFF. Written as DNA, the CDR3 is TGTGCCAGCAGCTGGAACAGGGGGGCGAACACCGGGGAGCTGTTTTTT.

This chain connects TRBV7-3 to TRBJ2-1, with 8 bases aligning to TRBD2. Germline-derived CDR1 and CDR2 are SGHTA and FQGTGA. The CDR3 extends over 14 amino acids. J gave up 6 bases and V 5 bases, and 6 bases lay outside the gene matches. This CDR3 reads CASSPLGTSNEQFF. Here the CDR3 DNA reads TGTGCCAGCAGCCCCTTGGGGACTAGCAATGAGCAGTTCTTC.

This sequence joins TRBV6-1 and TRBJ2-7, with TRBD2 matching over 9 bases. There are 15 residues in the CDR3. CDR1 MNHNS and CDR2 SASEGT come from the germline V gene. Losses at the gene ends were 4 bases for V and 7 bases for J; bases not matched to a gene: 11. CDR3 region: CASSVAGVGGGEQYF. The DNA of the CDR3 is TGTGCCAGCAGTGTAGCGGGAGTCGGGGGGGGTGAGCAGTACTTC.

A single count supports this clone. The rearrangement links TRBV28 to TRBJ2-5; 7 nucleotides align to TRBD1. The J call may be wrong; the DNA end is better matched by TRBJ2-7. This CDR3 has 16 residues. Germline CDR1 reads MDHEN; CDR2 reads SYDVKM. The DNA for the CDR3 is TGTGCCAGCAGTTCATTGGGACAGAGGGTCCCCCACGAGCAGTACTTC. Translated: CASSSLGQRVPHEQYF.

The rearrangement links TRBV6-1 to TRBJ2-7, with D unresolved. The CDR3 runs to 14 residues. The germline V and J ends were trimmed by 7 bases and 5 bases, with 18 bases remaining between them. CDR1 and CDR2 (germline): MNHNS, SASEGT. The CDR3 region is CASTMGSPGDEQYF. CDR3 DNA: TGTGCCAGCACCATGGGCAGCCCAGGCGACGAGCAGTACTTC.

V is TRBV10-3 and J is TRBJ2-5; tentative D call: TRBD2 (6 bases). Trimming removed 1 base from V and 11 bases from J, with 17 bases in between. The CDR3 runs 14 residues. Germline V gene sequence: CDR1 ENHRY, CDR2 SYGVKD. The CDR3: CAISEWSGPGEQYF. The CDR3 DNA follows: TGTGCCATCAGTGAGTGGTCAGGGCCGGGAGAGCAGTACTTC.

This clone came up once. The genes are TRBV30 and TRBJ1-4; 7 nucleotides line up with TRBD1. This CDR3 region has 14 residues. Germline V gene sequence: CDR1 GTSNPN, CDR2 SVGIG (reference sequence). V shed 2 bases and J 14 bases; nucleotides not matched to a gene: 14. CDR3 region: CAWSRGTVGMGLFF. CDR3 sequence (DNA): TGTGCCTGGAGTCGTGGGACAGTAGGAATGGGGCTGTTTTTT.

V gene TRBV7-2 combines with J gene TRBJ2-2, with TRBD2 matching 11 bases. The CDR3 runs to 14 residues. Germline CDR1 is SGHTA and CDR2 is FQGNSA. Trimming removed 6 bases from V and 6 bases from J; junction bases left unmatched: 3. CDR3 sequence reads: CASRPTSGAGELFF. The CDR3 DNA reads as TGTGCCAGCAGGCCGACTAGCGGGGCCGGGGAGCTGTTTTTT.

This clone was found a few times. CDR3 amino acids: CASSRGLAGVGYEQYF. As DNA, the CDR3 is TGTGCCAGCAGCCGAGGACTAGCGGGGGTGGGGTACGAGCAGTACTTC. The V gene is TRBV6-6, the J gene TRBJ2-7, with 13 bases aligning to TRBD2. Trimming took 6 bases from V and 4 from J; bases not matched to a gene: 9. Germline assignment: CDR1 MNHNY and CDR2 SVGAGI (reference sequence). This CDR3 region has 16 residues.

This clone appeared a few times. This rearrangement joins TRBV11-3 to TRBJ2-1; a possible D gene is TRBD2 (6 bases). The V gene lost 5 bases and the J gene lost 7 bases, with 18 bases spanning the gap. The CDR3 sequence is 15 residues long. Germline assignment: CDR1 SGHNT and CDR2 YENEEA. The CDR3 loop is CASSPWAVGGNEQFF. In DNA, the CDR3 is TGTGCCAGCAGCCCCTGGGCGGTGGGGGGAAATGAGCAGTTCTTC.

The V and J genes are TRBV5-1 and TRBJ2-7; D is possibly TRBD2 (6 bases). V lost 4 bases and J 0 bases, leaving 11 bases between the germline ends. Germline-derived CDR1 and CDR2 are SGHRS and YFSETQ. The CDR3 spans 14 residues. CDR3 bases: TGCGCCAGCAGCGCCAGCGGGCCCTCCTACGAGCAGTACTTC. Protein: CASSASGPSYEQYF.

The chain is built from TRBV11-2 and TRBJ2-3; TRBD2 agrees at 12 bases. The V gene end was trimmed by 5 bases and the J gene end by 4 bases; junction bases not matched to a gene: 10. The CDR3 is 17 residues long. The germline CDR1 and CDR2 sequences are SGHAT and FQNNGV. The CDR3: CASSRMTSGSGADTQYF. DNA for the CDR3: TGTGCCAGCAGCCGCATGACTAGCGGGAGTGGGGCAGATACGCAGTATTTT.

The rearrangement uses TRBV19 and TRBJ2-5; D possibly corresponds to TRBD1 (6 bases). Germline lookup yields CDR1 LNHDA and CDR2 SQIVND (reference sequence). This CDR3 is built from 13 residues. Trimming removed 5 bases at V and 3 bases at J, with 10 bases between. The CDR3 DNA sequence: TGTGCCAGTAGTGCCTGGACAGAAGAGACCCAGTACTTC. Residues: CASSAWTEETQYF. The full variable domain, rest sourced from reference TRBV19 and TRBJ2-5, is DGGITQSPKYLFRKEGQNVTLSCEQNLNHDAMYWYRQDPGQGLRLIYYSQIVNDFQKGDIAEGYSVSREKKESFPLTVTSAQKNPTAFYLCASSAWTEETQYFGPGTRLLVL.

The chain recombines TRBV27 with TRBJ2-5; 8 nucleotides line up with TRBD2. With V trimmed by 2 bases and J by 1 base, 0 bases remained unmatched. Per germline, CDR1 MNHEY and CDR2 SMNVEV (reference sequence). The CDR3 runs to 14 residues. In nucleotides, the CDR3 is TGTGCCAGCAGTTTAGCGGGAGGCCAAGAGACCCAGTACTTC. This encodes CASSLAGGQETQYF.

The chain couples TRBV5-1 to TRBJ2-1, with 16 bases that match TRBD2. V shed 3 bases, J shed 14 bases, and the junction held 11 bases outside the gene matches. This CDR3 region has 16 residues. CDR1 SGHRS and CDR2 YFSETQ come from the germline V gene. CDR3 in DNA: TGCGCCAGCAGCTCCACCCCGGGACTAGCGGGAGGGATTAAGTTCTTC. It translates to CASSSTPGLAGGIKFF. The complete variable domain, with remaining parts taken from reference TRBV5-1 and TRBJ2-1, reads KAGVTQTPRYLIKTRGQQVTLSCSPISGHRSVSWYQQTPGQGLQFLFEYFSETQRNKGNFPGRFSGRQFSNSRSEMNVSTLELGDSALYLCASSSTPGLAGGIKFFGPGTRLTVL.

The chain links TRBV18 to TRBJ1-5, with D possibly being TRBD1 (5 bases). The CDR3 extends over 15 amino acids. Trimming removed 0 bases at V and 1 base at J, with 7 bases between. Germline V gene sequence: CDR1 KGHSH, CDR2 LQKENI. CDR3 DNA sequence: TGTGCCAGCTCACCACCGGGGCAGAGCAATCAGCCCCAGCATTTT. The encoded protein is CASSPPGQSNQPQHF.